This T cell receptor beta chain was identified during a study of shared clonotypes between healthy human individuals. The V gene's germline CDR1 is MDHEN and CDR2 SYDVKM. J gave up 0 bases and V 5 bases, and 20 bases lay outside the gene matches. The CDR3 is 21 residues long. Comments on this clone: Antigen specificity is unknown.

Whole-study results and caveats: An expected dependence of interdonor clonotype sharing on sequencing depth was noted.

An even split of each subset's genomic DNA across several immunoSEQ plates was performed. Per the study methods: ImmunoSEQ sequences covered only the junction and lacked quality scores; filtering therefore differed. Sequencing used immunoSEQ multiplex PCR; TCRdb keeps in-frame clones, though not all of them. From that table come the V and J calls and clone size; the DNA was used to work out D and trimming. The data show about 480,000 clones, 60% to 80% seen once. Adult Caucasians living in Nashville, Tennessee made up all of the donors. The rearrangement links TRBV28 to TRBJ2-4, with 9 bases matching TRBD1. This sequence originates from a woman in her forties in good health. Some clones in this sample may be carry-over from other donors' samples. The sequenced sample was PBMCs. The CDR3, as DNA: TGTGCCAGCAGTGATATCCAGGGACAGGGATTCGGGCAGGGAGCCAAAAACATTCAGTACTTC. Amino acid sequence: CASSDIQGQGFGQGAKNIQYF.